The 4 T cell receptor beta chains given below trace back to one sample, sequenced in a study of T cells in Graves' hyperthyroidism and ophthalmopathy. Researchers took RNA transcripts and amplified the TCR beta CDR3 regions from them. The primer set for the first-round RT-PCR of the TCR CDR3 was HTBI. Each CDR3 protein is one row after TCRdb ran MiXCR on the multiplex PCR reads. Of about 740,000 distinct CDR3 sequences listed, around 15% are singletons. Sequencing was performed on blood. The receptors were sampled from a woman aged 18-30 years with Graves' hyperthyroidism.

The J gene is TRBJ1-5, the V gene TRBV20-1; D possibly corresponds to TRBD1 (6 bases). V gave up 3 bases and J gave up 5 bases, with 14 bases separating them. Per germline, CDR1 DFQATT and CDR2 SNEGSKA (reference sequence). The CDR3 covers 14 residues. The CDR3: CSARGDTHHQPQHF. The CDR3 nucleotides read TGCAGTGCTAGGGGGGACACCCACCATCAGCCCCAGCATTTT.

This clonotype showed up many times. This chain connects TRBV5-5 to TRBJ1-2; TRBD1 is a possible D gene (5 bases). Germline CDR1 SGHKS, CDR2 YYEKEE (reference sequence). Trimming pared 2 bases from V and 4 bases from J, leaving 12 bases between. This CDR3 is 14 amino acids long. The CDR3 sequence is CASSFGREGYGYTF. As DNA, the CDR3 is TGTGCCAGCAGCTTTGGCAGGGAAGGCTATGGCTACACCTTC.

The V gene is TRBV29-1, the J gene TRBJ1-2; 8 bases fit TRBD1. The length of the CDR3 is 15 residues. Trimming at V came to 6 bases and at J to 4 bases, leaving 13 bases not matched to a gene. CDR1 is SQVTM, CDR2 ANQGSEA, per germline. CDR3 amino acids: CSVGGMDRDGYGYTF. In nucleotides, the CDR3 is TGCAGCGTGGGGGGGATGGACAGGGATGGCTATGGCTACACCTTC.

This clonotype has ten or more counts. The chain recombines TRBV30 with TRBJ1-3; 7 nucleotides line up with TRBD1. Germline V CDR1 and CDR2: GTSNPN, SVGIG (reference sequence). CDR3 size: 14 residues. V was clipped by 1 base and J by 4 bases; unmatched bases: 4. The CDR3 reads CAWSEGGNGNTIYF. In DNA, the CDR3 is TGTGCCTGGAGTGAAGGGGGCAACGGAAACACCATATATTTT.